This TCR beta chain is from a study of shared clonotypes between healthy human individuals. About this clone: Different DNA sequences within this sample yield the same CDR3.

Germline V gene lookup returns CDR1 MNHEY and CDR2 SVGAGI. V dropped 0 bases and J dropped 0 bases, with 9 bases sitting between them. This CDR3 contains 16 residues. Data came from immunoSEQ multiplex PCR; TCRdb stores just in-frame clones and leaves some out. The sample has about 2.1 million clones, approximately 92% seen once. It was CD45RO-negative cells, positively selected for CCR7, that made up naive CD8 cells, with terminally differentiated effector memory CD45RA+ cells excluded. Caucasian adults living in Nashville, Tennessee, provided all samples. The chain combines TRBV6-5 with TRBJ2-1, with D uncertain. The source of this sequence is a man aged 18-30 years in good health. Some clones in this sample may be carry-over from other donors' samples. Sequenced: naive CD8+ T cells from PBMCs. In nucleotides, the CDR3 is TGTGCCAGCAGTTACTCCGGGCTGAGCTCCTACAATGAGCAGTTCTTC. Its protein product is CASSYSGLSSYNEQFF.